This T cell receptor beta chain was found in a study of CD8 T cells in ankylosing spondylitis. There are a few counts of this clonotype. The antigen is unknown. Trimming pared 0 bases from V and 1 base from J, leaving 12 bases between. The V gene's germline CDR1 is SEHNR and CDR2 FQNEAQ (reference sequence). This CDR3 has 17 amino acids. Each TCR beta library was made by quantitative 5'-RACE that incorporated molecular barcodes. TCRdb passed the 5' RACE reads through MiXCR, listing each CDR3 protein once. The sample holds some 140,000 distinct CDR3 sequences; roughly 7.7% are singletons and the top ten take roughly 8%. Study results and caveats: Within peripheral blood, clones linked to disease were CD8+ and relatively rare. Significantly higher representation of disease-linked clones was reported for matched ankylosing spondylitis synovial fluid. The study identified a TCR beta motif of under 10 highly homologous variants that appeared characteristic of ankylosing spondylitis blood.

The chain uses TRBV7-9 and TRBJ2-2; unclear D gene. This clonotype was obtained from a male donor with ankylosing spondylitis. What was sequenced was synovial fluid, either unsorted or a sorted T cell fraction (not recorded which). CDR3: CASSLAQTSLNTGELFF. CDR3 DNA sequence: TGTGCCAGCAGCTTAGCCCAGACTTCTCTGAACACCGGGGAGCTGTTTTTT.